The 4 T cell receptor beta chains in this list originate from one sample, sequenced in a study of cytomegalovirus exposure and HLA in healthy donors. The PCR was carried out with 60 Vbeta primers and 13 Jbeta primers. Profiled with immunoSEQ multiplex PCR; TCRdb holds only in-frame clones, not every one. This table holds more than 150,000 clones, around 84% found once. Sequencing was carried out using PBMCs. The receptors come from a woman aged 45-60 years in good health and CMV-seropositive.

This clone was detected only a few times. The chain joins TRBV18 to TRBJ1-3, with 8 bases matching TRBD1. V gave up 4 bases and J gave up 6 bases; unmatched junction bases: 8. The CDR3 is 15 amino acids. The germline CDR1 and CDR2 sequences are KGHSH and LQKENI. As DNA, the CDR3 is TGTGCCAGCTCACAGGAGACAGGGGCCTCAAACACCATATATTTT. Translated: CASSQETGASNTIYF. Looking up the rest from reference TRBV18 and TRBJ1-3 gives the full variable domain: NAGVMQNPRHLVRRRGQEARLRCSPMKGHSHVYWYRQLPEEGLKFMVYLQKENIIDESGMPKERFSAEFPKEGPSILRIQQVVRGDSAAYFCASSQETGASNTIYFGEGSWLTVV.

This clone was observed once. The rearrangement joins TRBV7-9 to TRBJ2-7; D ambiguous. The CDR3 is 13 amino acids. Germline CDR1 SEHNR, CDR2 FQNEAQ (reference sequence). V shed 5 bases and J shed 1 base, with 9 bases lying between them. The CDR3 loop reads CASSRSGSYEQYF. The CDR3 coding sequence is TGTGCCAGCAGCCGTTCCGGGTCCTACGAGCAGTACTTC.

The genes are TRBV4-2 and TRBJ1-2; 8 bases match TRBD1. CDR1 is LGHNA and CDR2 is YNFKEQ in the germline V gene. V lost 0 bases to trimming and J lost 2 bases; unmatched junction nucleotides: 5. This CDR3 is built from 16 residues. CDR3 amino acids: CASSQDPTGGNYGYTF. The CDR3 DNA reads TGTGCCAGCAGCCAAGACCCTACAGGGGGGAACTATGGCTACACCTTC.

This chain connects TRBV5-1 to TRBJ2-3, with TRBD2 matching over 11 bases. V lost 6 bases to trimming and J lost 7 bases; unmatched junction nucleotides: 7. Germline V gives CDR1 SGHRS, CDR2 YFSETQ. The CDR3 runs to 14 residues. CDR3 in DNA: TGCGCCAGCAAGACTAGCGGGGTTTCCCATACGCAGTATTTT. Protein: CASKTSGVSHTQYF.